These T cell receptor beta chains were read from a single sample in a study of cytomegalovirus exposure and HLA in healthy donors. Here immunoSEQ multiplex PCR was the method, and the copy in TCRdb shows in-frame clones only, minus some. The sample shows approximately 130,000 clones, roughly four fifths of them seen only once. The sequenced material came from PBMCs. The receptor set was obtained from a woman in her forties in good health and CMV-seronegative. Both conserved end residues are part of each CDR3. The size of a clone is reported for some rows only, either as once, few or many, or as a class for expanded clones.

>TRBV28|NA|TRBJ2-7
CASRLQGYVYYEQYF
>TRBV19|NA|TRBJ2-7
CASSMLTSGMVEQYF
>TRBV29-1|NA|TRBJ2-7
CSVRGTAVWEQYF
>TRBV27|NA|TRBJ2-7
CASQGLAGRSTYEQYF
>TRBV5-1|NA|TRBJ1-4
CASSLQGGEKLFF
>TRBV25-1|medium-sized|TRBJ2-1
CASSEASGYNEQFF
>TRBV9|NA|TRBJ1-5
CASSVQGTGNQPQHF
>TRBV28|NA|TRBJ2-7
CASKGTSGYEQYF
>TRBV11-2|NA|TRBJ2-1
CASSLGLAGWNEQFF
>TRBV5-6|few|TRBJ2-7
CASSLTGQGAYEQYF
>TRBV7-2|NA|TRBJ2-7
CASSLGGGSYDEQYF
>TRBV10-1|once|TRBJ2-6
CASSGNPQAGTGGAGANVLTF
>TRBV19|NA|TRBJ1-2
CASSSRDRGGYTF
>TRBV28|NA|TRBJ1-1
CASSTPGTANTEAFF
>TRBV11-1|once|TRBJ2-5
CASSGRGWETQYF
>TRBV5-6|few|TRBJ2-3
CASSFITDTQYF
>TRBV5-1|NA|TRBJ1-1
CASRSDRDTEAFF
>TRBV19|NA|TRBJ2-1
CASSMKGNEQFF
>TRBV11-3|NA|TRBJ2-3
CASSFSGDTDTQYF
>TRBV4-1|NA|TRBJ2-1
CASSQRLTATYNEQFF
>TRBV27|NA|TRBJ1-2
CASSFGSGRGGYTF
>TRBV7-9|NA|TRBJ2-7
CSSSLGIAGGDEQYF
>TRBV7-2|NA|TRBJ1-1
CASSPQVMNTEAFF
>TRBV6-5|NA|TRBJ1-1
CASSGTVMNTEAFF
>TRBV27|NA|TRBJ2-7
CASTRDRVCEQYF
>TRBV5-5|NA|TRBJ1-2
CASSSTEFNYGYTF
>TRBV5-8|NA|TRBJ2-1
CASTPRLAGNAEQFF
>TRBV6-5|NA|TRBJ1-4
CASSYSGGGEDEKLFF
>TRBV27|NA|NA
CASVSYEQYF
>TRBV7-2|NA|TRBJ2-7
CASSPTGTGAYEQYF
>TRBV13|few|TRBJ2-7
CASSPQGSYEQYF
>TRBV5-4|NA|TRBJ2-7
CASSLVGGGGEQYF
>TRBV6-5|once|TRBJ1-1
CASSQTGVNTEAFF
>TRBV5-1|NA|TRBJ2-7
CASRDPRGYEQYF
>TRBV20-1|few|TRBJ1-1
CRDSRNTEAFF
>TRBV5-1|few|TRBJ1-1
CASSLTTPAENTEAFF
>TRBV15|NA|TRBJ2-5
CATSRVGGRAGEQYF
>TRBV19|NA|TRBJ2-1
CASRSSGTSGNEQFF
>TRBV5-1|few|TRBJ1-2
CASSEEANYGYTF
>TRBV19|NA|TRBJ1-5
CATTGTGGVQPQHF
>TRBV10-1|NA|TRBJ2-2
CASSRGRGELFF
>TRBV20-1|few|TRBJ2-3
CSARVRDGFYF
>TRBV5-1|NA|TRBJ1-4
CASSSGVPNEKLFF
>TRBV11-2|NA|TRBJ2-7
CASSLHRGHSYEQYF
>TRBV4-3|NA|TRBJ2-1
CASSQETAGVEQFF
>TRBV2|few|TRBJ2-5
CASSEGRTSGRTETQYF
>TRBV15|NA|TRBJ2-1
CATSRDWSGSARNEQFF
>TRBV27|NA|TRBJ2-3
CASSLWTGGEDTQYF
>TRBV7-2|NA|TRBJ2-1
CASSLVPLAVPYNEQFF
>TRBV20-1|NA|TRBJ1-1
CSLRMEGAFF
>TRBV18|NA|TRBJ1-4
CASGTMGQGEKLFF